This TCR beta chain was sequenced for a study of blood T cell repertoires in COVID-19. Study-level information: The study drew acute and convalescent COVID-19 samples from the United States, Italy and Spain. Sample material is recorded as cDNA or gDNA derived from T cells, B-cell-depleted T cells, or PBMCs.

A single count supports this clone. Unmatched junction bases numbered 17, after V lost 8 bases and J lost 4 bases. The CDR3 contains 17 residues. Per the germline V gene, CDR1 is MDHEN and CDR2 is SYDVKM. In the original workflow: Quantification of nucleated cells was approximated via reference gene primer amplification. Here immunoSEQ multiplex PCR was the method, and the copy in TCRdb shows in-frame clones only, minus some. The V and J calls and clone size come from that table; D and trimming were worked out from the DNA. Here the sample spans 90,000 to 110,000 clones, about 85% being singletons. Material: peripheral blood. This receptor was identified in a man aged 45 to 65 with acute or convalescent COVID-19. V usage is TRBV28 and J usage is TRBJ1-2, with 9 bases aligning to TRBD1. DNA for the CDR3: TGTGCCAGCCGCGAACCTCTCGGACAGGGGTTTCTCTATGGCTACACCTTC. Protein: CASREPLGQGFLYGYTF.